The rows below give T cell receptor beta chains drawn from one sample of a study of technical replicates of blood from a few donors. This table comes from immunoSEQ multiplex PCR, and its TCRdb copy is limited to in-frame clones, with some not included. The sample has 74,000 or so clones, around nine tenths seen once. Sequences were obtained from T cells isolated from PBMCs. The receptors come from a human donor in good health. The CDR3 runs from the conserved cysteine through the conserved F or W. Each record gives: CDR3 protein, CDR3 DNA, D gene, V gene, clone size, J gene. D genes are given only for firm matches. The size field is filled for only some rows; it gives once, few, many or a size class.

CDR3: CASMIGGAGTEAFF; DNA: TGTGCCAGTATGATAGGCGGCGCAGGGACTGAAGCTTTCTTT; D: -; V: TRBV19; size: -; J: TRBJ1-1
CDR3: CASSLQGYGYTF; DNA: TGTGCCAGCAGCTTGCAGGGGTATGGCTACACCTTC; D: -; V: TRBV11-2; size: -; J: TRBJ1-2
CDR3: CASSLSGTSYEQYF; DNA: TGTGCCAGCAGTTTATCAGGGACTAGCTACGAGCAGTACTTC; D: TRBD2; V: TRBV27; size: -; J: TRBJ2-7
CDR3: CASSLGGQGYNEQFF; DNA: TGTGCCAGCAGCTTAGGGGGACAGGGTTACAATGAGCAGTTCTTC; D: TRBD1; V: TRBV7-7; size: -; J: TRBJ2-1
CDR3: CASSYSQGAVYEQYF; DNA: TGTGCCAGCAGTTACTCGCAGGGGGCGGTCTACGAGCAGTACTTC; D: TRBD1; V: TRBV6-5; size: -; J: TRBJ2-7
CDR3: CASSLDGGLAGFGELFF; DNA: TGTGCCAGCAGCTTAGATGGAGGACTAGCGGGATTCGGGGAGCTGTTTTTT; D: TRBD2; V: TRBV11-3; size: -; J: TRBJ2-2
CDR3: CASSLGISDRGNF; DNA: TGTGCCAGCAGCTTAGGTATAAGCGACAGGGGCAACTTC; D: TRBD1; V: TRBV11-3; size: -; J: TRBJ2-7
CDR3: CATSRDSHGSYNEQFF; DNA: TGTGCCACCAGCAGAGATAGCCATGGGTCCTACAATGAGCAGTTCTTC; D: -; V: TRBV15; size: once; J: TRBJ2-1
CDR3: CASRGSGGTGETQYF; DNA: TGTGCCAGCAGAGGTAGCGGAGGGACCGGGGAGACCCAGTACTTC; D: -; V: TRBV6-1; size: -; J: TRBJ2-5
CDR3: CASSLPGTSGRRGAETQYF; DNA: TGTGCCAGCAGCTTGCCCGGGACTAGCGGGAGGAGGGGCGCAGAGACCCAGTACTTC; D: TRBD2; V: TRBV5-4; size: -; J: TRBJ2-5
CDR3: CASKPAGTYEQYF; DNA: TGTGCCAGCAAGCCCGCGGGTACCTACGAGCAGTACTTC; D: -; V: TRBV6-6; size: -; J: TRBJ2-7
CDR3: CASSVFDRTSGELFF; DNA: TGTGCCAGCAGCGTGTTCGACAGGACCAGCGGGGAGCTGTTTTTT; D: -; V: TRBV9; size: few; J: TRBJ2-2
CDR3: CASSLESRGPQHF; DNA: TGTGCCAGCAGCTTAGAGTCCCGGGGACCCCAGCATTTT; D: -; V: TRBV7-6; size: -; J: TRBJ1-5
CDR3: CASSRPGAYGYTF; DNA: TGTGCCAGCAGCCGTCCAGGGGCCTATGGCTACACCTTC; D: -; V: TRBV14; size: -; J: TRBJ1-2
CDR3: CASTASLYESNQPQHF; DNA: TGTGCCAGCACCGCTAGTCTATACGAGAGCAATCAGCCCCAGCATTTT; D: -; V: TRBV2; size: -; J: TRBJ1-5
CDR3: CASSLGPPANEKLFF; DNA: TGCGCCAGCAGCTTGGGTCCCCCGGCTAATGAAAAACTGTTTTTT; D: -; V: TRBV5-1; size: -; J: TRBJ1-4
CDR3: CATSGQGWSYEQYF; DNA: TGCGCCACCTCGGGACAGGGATGGAGTTACGAGCAGTACTTC; D: TRBD1; V: TRBV10-2; size: -; J: TRBJ2-7
CDR3: CASRQQDGSRNTGELFF; DNA: TGTGCCAGCAGACAACAGGACGGGAGCCGGAACACCGGGGAGCTGTTTTTT; D: -; V: TRBV7-8; size: once; J: TRBJ2-2
CDR3: CASSLGTAGGLTGELFF; DNA: TGCGCCAGCAGCTTGGGAACGGCGGGGGGGCTCACCGGGGAGCTGTTTTTT; D: TRBD2; V: TRBV5-1; size: -; J: TRBJ2-2
CDR3: CASITGDGSGNTIYF; DNA: TGTGCCAGCATAACGGGGGACGGCTCTGGAAACACCATATATTTT; D: -; V: TRBV2; size: -; J: TRBJ1-3
CDR3: CASSYRRLKTYEQYF; DNA: TGTGCCAGCAGTTACAGGAGACTGAAGACCTACGAGCAGTACTTC; D: -; V: TRBV6-5; size: -; J: TRBJ2-7
CDR3: CACHLPRDTYTF; DNA: TGTGCCTGCCACCTCCCCCGAGACACCTACACCTTC; D: -; V: TRBV30; size: -; J: TRBJ1-2
CDR3: CASSQSGAQGQYF; DNA: TGTGCCAGCAGCCAGTCAGGGGCGCAAGGGCAGTACTTC; D: -; V: TRBV7-6; size: -; J: TRBJ2-7
CDR3: CASSISPGAPPRKLFF; DNA: TGTGCCAGCAGCATATCCCCTGGGGCACCACCCAGAAAACTGTTTTTT; D: -; V: TRBV7-6; size: -; J: TRBJ1-4
CDR3: CASSGTGEEGEKLFF; DNA: TGCGCCAGCAGTGGGACAGGGGAAGAGGGTGAAAAACTGTTTTTT; D: TRBD1; V: TRBV10-2; size: -; J: TRBJ1-4
CDR3: CASSLAGLAYEQYF; DNA: TGTGCCAGCAGCTTAGCGGGACTAGCTTACGAGCAGTACTTC; D: TRBD2; V: TRBV7-9; size: once; J: TRBJ2-7
CDR3: CASSPTGNPYDEQYF; DNA: TGTGCCAGCAGCCCGACAGGGAACCCCTACGACGAGCAGTACTTC; D: TRBD1; V: TRBV27; size: once; J: TRBJ2-7
CDR3: CASSQTGRDEKLFF; DNA: TGCGCCAGCAGCCAGACAGGGCGGGATGAAAAACTGTTTTTT; D: TRBD1; V: TRBV4-1; size: -; J: TRBJ1-4
CDR3: CASSGSSIRGGYTF; DNA: TGTGCCAGCAGCGGGAGTTCCATCCGGGGAGGCTACACCTTC; D: -; V: TRBV28; size: -; J: TRBJ1-2
CDR3: CASNPQNMNTEAFF; DNA: TGTGCCAGTAACCCTCAGAATATGAACACTGAAGCTTTCTTT; D: -; V: TRBV19; size: -; J: TRBJ1-1
CDR3: CASSHFGTEETQYF; DNA: TGCGCCAGCAGCCATTTCGGGACAGAAGAGACCCAGTACTTC; D: TRBD1; V: TRBV10-2; size: -; J: TRBJ2-5
CDR3: CASSARSRAHEGNTEAFF; DNA: TGTGCCAGCAGCGCTCGCTCCCGGGCCCATGAGGGAAACACTGAAGCTTTCTTT; D: -; V: TRBV9; size: -; J: TRBJ1-1